These T cell receptor beta chains were read from a single sample in a study of tumor-infiltrating lymphocytes in primary liver carcinoma. TCRdb called the multiplex PCR reads again in MiXCR, with one record for every CDR3 protein. The data contain about 330,000 distinct CDR3 sequences, less than 65% of them singletons. Sequenced material: peripheral blood. The receptors originated from a man in his forties or fifties with primary liver carcinoma and hepatitis B virus infection. Each CDR3 is given with its conserved first and last residue. D genes are given only for firm matches. Not all rows give a size; the values are once, few, many and, for expanded clones, a class.

abundance	d_gene	v_gene	j_gene	CDR3aa	CDR3nt
few	TRBD1	TRBV28	TRBJ1-5	CASSAGTGGNQPQHF	TGTGCCAGCAGTGCGGGGACAGGGGGGAATCAGCCCCAGCATTTT
NA	NA	TRBV11-2	TRBJ2-7	CASSTLESYEQYF	TGTGCCAGCAGCACGTTGGAATCCTACGAACAGTACTTC
once	NA	TRBV11-2	TRBJ2-7	CASCGQGRVYERYF	TGTGCCAGCTGTGGTCAGGGTAGGGTCTACGAGCGGTACTTC
NA	NA	TRBV11-2	TRBJ1-3	CASSQRVQASGNTIYF	TGTGCCAGCAGCCAGAGGGTTCAAGCCTCTGGAAACACCATATATTTT
NA	NA	TRBV13	TRBJ2-3	CASSGSYAEGDTQYF	TGTGCCAGCAGCGGGAGCTACGCTGAAGGAGATACGCAGTATTTT
once	NA	TRBV11-2	TRBJ2-5	CASGLRGRQGGQETQYF	TGTGCCAGCGGTCTCCGAGGACGGCAGGGGGGCCAAGAGACCCAGTACTTC
NA	NA	TRBV11-2	TRBJ1-6	CVSSLGLGENSRLHF	TGTGTCAGCAGCTTAGGCCTAGGGGAGAATTCACGCCTCCACTTT
NA	NA	TRBV11-2	TRBJ2-5	CACSFNRRETQYF	TGTGCCTGCAGCTTTAACAGAAGAGAGACCCAGTACTTC
few	NA	TRBV7-8	TRBJ2-7	CASSLVSGPYEQYF	TGTGCCAGCAGCTTAGTCTCCGGGCCCTACGAGCAGTACTTC
many	NA	TRBV11-2	TRBJ1-1	CASSHSAVVLNTEAFF	TGTGCCAGCAGCCACTCAGCGGTTGTATTGAACACTGAAGCTTTCTTT
NA	NA	TRBV5-1	TRBJ2-3	CSSSLRTGTTDTQYF	TGCTCCAGCAGCTTGCGAACAGGCACCACAGATACGCAGTATTTT
many	TRBD1	TRBV12-3/TRBV12-4	TRBJ2-2	CASSLTGGITGELFF	TGTGCCAGCAGTTTGACAGGGGGTATCACCGGGGAGCTGTTTTTT
NA	TRBD2	TRBV11-2	TRBJ2-3	CASNLSTGAGIDTQYF	TGTGCCAGCAATTTATCAACGGGAGCGGGAATCGATACGCAGTATTTT
many	TRBD2	TRBV2	TRBJ2-7	CASDPGGLYEQYF	TGTGCCAGCGATCCGGGAGGGCTCTACGAGCAGTACTTC
many	TRBD1	TRBV30	TRBJ1-2	CAWSDVGQGDGYTF	TGTGCCTGGAGTGACGTAGGACAGGGAGATGGCTACACCTTC
NA	TRBD2	TRBV12-3/TRBV12-4	TRBJ2-1	CASGAGVRNEQLF	TGTGCCAGCGGGGCGGGAGTTAGGAATGAGCAGTTATTT
NA	TRBD1	TRBV7-9	TRBJ1-1	CASNPFGQGVEAFF	TGTGCCAGCAACCCTTTCGGACAGGGGGTCGAAGCTTTCTTT
many	NA	TRBV6-6	TRBJ1-3	CASSYSRLGISGNTIYF	TGTGCCAGCAGTTACTCGCGGTTGGGCATCTCTGGAAACACCATATATTTT
NA	NA	TRBV6-5	TRBJ1-5	CASSPRRETGFTDTQHF	TGTGCCAGCAGTCCCCGAAGGGAGACGGGGTTCACAGATACGCAGCATTTT
many	NA	TRBV6-6	TRBJ2-7	CASSYLGREEQYF	TGTGCCAGCAGTTACTTAGGACGGGAAGAGCAGTACTTC
many	TRBD1	TRBV6-5	TRBJ2-3	CASGQGTDTQYF	TGTGCCAGCGGACAGGGCACCGATACGCAGTATTTT